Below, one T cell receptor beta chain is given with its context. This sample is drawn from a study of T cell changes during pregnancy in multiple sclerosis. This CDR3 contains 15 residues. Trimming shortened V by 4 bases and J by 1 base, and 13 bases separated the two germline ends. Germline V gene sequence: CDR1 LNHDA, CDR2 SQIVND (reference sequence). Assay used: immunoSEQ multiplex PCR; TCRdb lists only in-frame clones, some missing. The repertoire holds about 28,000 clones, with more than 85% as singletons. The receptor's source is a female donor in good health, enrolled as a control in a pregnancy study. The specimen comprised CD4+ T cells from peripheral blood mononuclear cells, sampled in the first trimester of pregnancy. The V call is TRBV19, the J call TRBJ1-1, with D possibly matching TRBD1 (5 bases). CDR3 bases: TGTGCCAGTAGTAAAAATGACAGAACGAACACTGAAGCTTTCTTT. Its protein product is CASSKNDRTNTEAFF.